The rows below give T cell receptor beta chains drawn from one sample of a study of T cells in Graves' hyperthyroidism and ophthalmopathy. Using its own MiXCR run on the multiplex PCR reads, TCRdb lists one record per CDR3 protein. The sample includes about 58,000 distinct CDR3 sequences, about 50% seen only once; the top ten take 12%. The sequenced material came from blood. These receptors all stem from a woman aged 25 to 39 with Graves' ophthalmopathy. Both conserved end residues are part of each CDR3. Fields, in order: clone size, J gene, D gene, V gene, CDR3 protein, CDR3 DNA. A D gene is named only where the DNA matches it firmly. Expanded clones are given a class, and other clones once, few, many or no size at all.

NA | TRBJ1-2 | NA | TRBV20-1 | CSGGTNYGYTF | TGCAGTGGGGGGACTAACTATGGCTACACCTTC
many | TRBJ2-3 | TRBD1 | TRBV2 | CATPSKIGTGGTSTDTQYF | TGTGCCACACCTTCAAAAATCGGGACAGGGGGCACTAGCACAGATACGCAGTATTTT
many | TRBJ1-1 | NA | TRBV5-1 | CASSLDTEASF | TGCGCCAGCAGCCTGGACACTGAAGCTTCCTTT
many | TRBJ2-1 | NA | TRBV6-1 | CASKDRVNEQFF | TGTGCCAGCAAAGATAGGGTCAATGAGCAGTTCTTC
medium-sized | TRBJ1-6 | NA | TRBV7-2 | CASSLGPNSPLHF | TGTGCCAGCAGCTTGGGCCCGAATTCACCCCTCCACTTT
NA | TRBJ2-1 | TRBD2 | TRBV20-1 | CSAQTSGTSNEQFF | TGCAGTGCTCAAACTAGCGGGACGAGCAATGAGCAGTTCTTC
many | TRBJ2-7 | NA | TRBV7-2 | CASSLGLVYEQYF | TGTGCCAGCAGCTTAGGCTTGGTCTACGAGCAGTACTTC
NA | TRBJ2-7 | TRBD1 | TRBV7-2 | CASSFSPRDRGSANEQYF | TGTGCCAGCAGCTTCAGTCCTAGGGACAGGGGGAGTGCCAACGAGCAGTACTTC
many | TRBJ2-5 | NA | TRBV5-1 | CASSLLRSLGETQYF | TGCGCCAGCAGCCTCCTCCGGTCTCTGGGAGAGACCCAGTACTTC
NA | TRBJ2-1 | NA | TRBV7-6 | CASSLVQWDEQFF | TGTGCCAGCAGCTTAGTTCAATGGGATGAGCAGTTCTTC
NA | TRBJ2-7 | TRBD2 | TRBV4-1 | CASSPLTSGRQRGAYEQYF | TGCGCCAGCAGCCCACTTACTAGCGGGAGGCAGCGGGGCGCCTACGAGCAGTACTTC
once | TRBJ1-3 | NA | TRBV6-1 | CASREAGAVRNTIYF | TGTGCCAGCAGAGAGGCGGGGGCAGTGAGAAACACCATATATTTT
once | TRBJ2-7 | NA | TRBV10-3 | CAITDTTYEQYF | TGTGCCATCACCGACACGACCTACGAGCAGTACTTC
many | TRBJ1-5 | NA | TRBV7-8 | CASSAGRTVRQPQHF | TGTGCCAGCAGCGCGGGACGGACGGTTAGACAGCCCCAGCATTTT
NA | TRBJ1-5 | NA | TRBV7-2 | CASSFGRVGRPQHF | TGTGCCAGCAGCTTCGGCAGGGTGGGTAGGCCCCAGCATTTT
NA | TRBJ1-4 | NA | TRBV2 | CASSPATNEKLLF | TGTGCCAGCAGTCCAGCAACTAATGAGAAACTGCTTTTT
few | TRBJ1-3 | NA | TRBV27 | CASSLSFGFSGNTIYF | TGTGCCAGCAGTTTATCGTTTGGCTTCTCTGGAAACACCATATATTTT
many | TRBJ1-4 | NA | TRBV2 | CASSVMGAGEKLFF | TGTGCCAGCAGTGTAATGGGGGCCGGCGAAAAACTGTTTTTT
many | TRBJ2-7 | NA | TRBV4-1 | CASSQDTVWEQYF | TGCGCCAGCAGCCAAGACACCGTCTGGGAGCAGTACTTC
few | TRBJ2-2 | TRBD1 | TRBV25-1 | CARQGSNTGELFF | TGTGCCCGACAGGGCTCGAACACCGGGGAGCTGTTTTTT
NA | TRBJ1-1 | TRBD1 | TRBV6-6 | CASSNTGVF | TGTGCCAGCAGCAATACAGGGGTTTTT
NA | TRBJ2-3 | TRBD2 | TRBV20-1 | CSDGGRADTQYF | TGCAGTGACGGCGGGAGGGCAGATACGCAGTATTTT
few | TRBJ1-2 | TRBD1 | TRBV18 | CASSMGTDNYGYTF | TGTGCCAGCTCGATGGGGACAGATAACTATGGCTACACCTTC
many | TRBJ2-1 | TRBD1 | TRBV12-3/TRBV12-4 | CASRHDRGDHNEQFF | TGTGCCAGCAGACACGACAGGGGGGATCACAATGAGCAGTTCTTC
many | TRBJ2-1 | TRBD2 | TRBV20-1 | CSASLRLAGGEQFF | TGCAGTGCTAGCCTTCGACTAGCGGGGGGAGAGCAGTTCTTC
many | TRBJ2-7 | TRBD2 | TRBV28 | CASSTGLAFPQTPYEQYF | TGTGCCAGCAGTACTGGACTAGCCTTTCCCCAAACCCCCTACGAGCAGTACTTC
NA | TRBJ2-1 | NA | TRBV7-3 | CASPSRGTSYNEQFF | TGTGCCAGCCCCTCCCGGGGGACGTCCTACAATGAGCAGTTCTTC
many | TRBJ2-1 | NA | TRBV7-9 | CASSISGGYTYNEQFF | TGTGCCAGCAGCATCAGTGGGGGATACACCTACAATGAGCAGTTCTTC
NA | TRBJ1-2 | TRBD1 | TRBV9 | CASSGTGSGYTF | TGTGCCAGCAGCGGGACAGGGAGTGGCTACACCTTC
many | TRBJ2-3 | NA | TRBV9 | CASSVPSGDTQYF | TGTGCCAGCAGCGTCCCGAGCGGAGATACGCAGTATTTT
NA | TRBJ1-1 | TRBD1 | TRBV14 | CASSQKQGDTEAFF | TGTGCCAGCAGCCAAAAACAGGGGGACACTGAAGCTTTCTTT
NA | TRBJ1-1 | NA | TRBV5-1 | CASSLGGLNMEAFF | TGCGCCAGCAGCCTGGGGGGGCTGAACATGGAAGCTTTCTTT
NA | TRBJ1-1 | NA | TRBV29-1 | CSVEAVGGAFF | TGCAGCGTTGAGGCTGTCGGGGGAGCTTTCTTT
NA | TRBJ2-1 | TRBD2 | TRBV29-1 | CSVGLAGVVEQFF | TGCAGCGTGGGACTAGCGGGAGTTGTTGAGCAGTTCTTC